Here is one T cell receptor beta chain with its context. The sample is drawn from a study of blood T cell repertoires in COVID-19. Turning to the study itself: COVID-19 samples, acute and convalescent, were from the United States, Italy and Spain. T cells, B-cell-depleted T cells, or PBMCs supplied cDNA or gDNA.

Per the original methods: Amplified reference gene primers provided the basis for estimating nucleated cell counts. The protocol was immunoSEQ multiplex PCR, while the TCRdb copy is restricted to in-frame clones and leaves out a portion. V and J calls and clone size are those listed in that table; D and trimming were worked out from the DNA. The sample carries some 100,000 clones, approximately 93% recorded once. The CDR3 loop spans 14 amino acids. The V end lost 6 bases, the J end lost 1 base, and 12 bases lay between the germline ends. From germline, CDR1 is SGHRS and CDR2 YFSETQ. The receptor comes from a man in his fifties or sixties with acute or convalescent COVID-19. V gene TRBV5-1 combines with J gene TRBJ2-3, with TRBD2 as a possible D gene (6 bases). The sequenced sample was peripheral blood. As DNA, the CDR3 is TGCGCCAGCACCCCTGGCGGGGGCACAGATACGCAGTATTTT. This codes for CASTPGGGTDTQYF.